This T cell receptor (beta chain) was captured by sequencing in a study of blood T cell repertoires in COVID-19. Study-wide background: The United States, Italy and Spain supplied acute and convalescent COVID-19 samples. Sample material is recorded as cDNA or gDNA derived from T cells, B-cell-depleted T cells, or PBMCs.

Repertoires were generated with immunoSEQ multiplex PCR, while TCRdb's copy carries only in-frame clones and drops some. Of around 300,000 clones listed, about nine tenths are singletons. Unmatched junction bases numbered 10, after V lost 2 bases and J lost 4 bases. This CDR3 contains 17 residues. Germline values: CDR1 MDHEN, CDR2 SYDVKM. Participant ages covered roughly 18 to 89 years across 25 or so US areas. The sequenced sample consisted of PBMCs or T cells enriched from blood (not recorded which). The chain recombines TRBV28 with TRBJ1-5; 8 nucleotides match TRBD1. This TCR came from a woman aged 45-60 years who had recovered from COVID-19. CDR3: CASSLIEPGTGNQPQHF. The CDR3 DNA reads as TGTGCCAGCAGTTTAATTGAACCCGGGACAGGTAATCAGCCCCAGCATTTT.